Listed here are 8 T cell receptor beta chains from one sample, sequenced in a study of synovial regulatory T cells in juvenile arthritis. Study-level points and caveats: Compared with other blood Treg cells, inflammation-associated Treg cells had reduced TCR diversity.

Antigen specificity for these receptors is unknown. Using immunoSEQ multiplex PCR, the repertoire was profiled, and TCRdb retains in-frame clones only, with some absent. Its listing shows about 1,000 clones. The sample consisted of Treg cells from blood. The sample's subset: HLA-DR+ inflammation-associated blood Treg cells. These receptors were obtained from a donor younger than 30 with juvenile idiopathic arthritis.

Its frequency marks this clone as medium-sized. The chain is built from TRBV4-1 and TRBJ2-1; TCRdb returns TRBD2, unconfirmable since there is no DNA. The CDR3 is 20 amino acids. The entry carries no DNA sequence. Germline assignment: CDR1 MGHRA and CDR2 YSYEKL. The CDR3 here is CASSQDWRVAGIGFDNEQFF.

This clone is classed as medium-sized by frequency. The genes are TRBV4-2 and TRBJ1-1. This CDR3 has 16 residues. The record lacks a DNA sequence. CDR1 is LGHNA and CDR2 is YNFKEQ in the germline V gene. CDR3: CASSQDGGGKGTEAFF.

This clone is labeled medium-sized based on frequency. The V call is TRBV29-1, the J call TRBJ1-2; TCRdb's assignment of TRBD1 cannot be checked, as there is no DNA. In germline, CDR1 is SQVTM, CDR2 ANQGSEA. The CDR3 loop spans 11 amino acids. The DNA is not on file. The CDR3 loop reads CSGEDRGWYTF. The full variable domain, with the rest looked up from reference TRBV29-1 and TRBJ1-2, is SAVISQKPSRDICQRGTSLTIQCQVDSQVTMMFWYRQQPGQSLTLIATANQGSEATYESGFVIDKFPISRPNLTFSTLTVSNMSPEDSSIYLCSGEDRGWYTFGSGTRLTVV.

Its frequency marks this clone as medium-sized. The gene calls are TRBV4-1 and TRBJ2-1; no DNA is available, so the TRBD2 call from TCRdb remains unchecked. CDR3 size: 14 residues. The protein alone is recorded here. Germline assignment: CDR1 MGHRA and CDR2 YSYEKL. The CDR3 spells CASSHHPGYNEQFF.

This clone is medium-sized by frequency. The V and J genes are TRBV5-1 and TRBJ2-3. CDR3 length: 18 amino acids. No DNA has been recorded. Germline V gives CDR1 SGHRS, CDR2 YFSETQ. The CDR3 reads CASSLVLRALVTTDTQYF.

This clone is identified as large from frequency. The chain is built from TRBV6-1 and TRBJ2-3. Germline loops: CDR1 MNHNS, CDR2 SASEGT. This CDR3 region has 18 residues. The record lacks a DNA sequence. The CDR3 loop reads CASSVDLTGTASTDTQYF.

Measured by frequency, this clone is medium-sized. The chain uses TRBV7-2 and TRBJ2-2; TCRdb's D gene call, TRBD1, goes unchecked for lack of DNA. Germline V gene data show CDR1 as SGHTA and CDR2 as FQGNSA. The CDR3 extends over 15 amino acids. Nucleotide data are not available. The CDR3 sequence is CASSPLTPNTGELFF. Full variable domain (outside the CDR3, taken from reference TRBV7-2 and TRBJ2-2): GAGVSQSPSNKVTEKGKDVELRCDPISGHTALYWYRQSLGQGLEFLIYFQGNSAPDKSGLPSDRFSAERTGGSVSTLTIQRTQQEDSAVYLCASSPLTPNTGELFFGEGSRLTVL.

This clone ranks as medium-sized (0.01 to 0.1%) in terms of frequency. Here the CDR3 reads CASSLEANTEAFF. The chain uses TRBV7-9 and TRBJ1-1. Germline values: CDR1 SEHNR, CDR2 FQNEAQ (reference sequence). CDR3 size: 13 residues. No DNA sequence was recorded.